This T cell receptor beta chain derives from a study of PD-L1 blockade in urothelial cancer. As for time point: peripheral blood 6 weeks after treatment start. Profiling relied on immunoSEQ multiplex PCR, and the TCRdb table lists in-frame clones only, not all of them. The sample holds over 70,000 clones, roughly 80% seen once. V dropped 5 bases and J dropped 3; count of bases not matched to a gene: 7. There are 16 residues in the CDR3. Germline assignment: CDR1 MNHEY and CDR2 SMNVEV (reference sequence). The sequence was collected from a man in his 70s with urothelial cancer. V usage is TRBV27 and J usage is TRBJ1-5, with 10 bases lining up with TRBD1. The specimen was PBMCs, collected around atezolizumab (anti-PD-L1) treatment. CDR3 in amino acids: CASSPWTGGSNQPQHF. In nucleotides, the CDR3 is TGTGCCAGCAGTCCCTGGACAGGGGGGTCCAATCAGCCCCAGCATTTT.